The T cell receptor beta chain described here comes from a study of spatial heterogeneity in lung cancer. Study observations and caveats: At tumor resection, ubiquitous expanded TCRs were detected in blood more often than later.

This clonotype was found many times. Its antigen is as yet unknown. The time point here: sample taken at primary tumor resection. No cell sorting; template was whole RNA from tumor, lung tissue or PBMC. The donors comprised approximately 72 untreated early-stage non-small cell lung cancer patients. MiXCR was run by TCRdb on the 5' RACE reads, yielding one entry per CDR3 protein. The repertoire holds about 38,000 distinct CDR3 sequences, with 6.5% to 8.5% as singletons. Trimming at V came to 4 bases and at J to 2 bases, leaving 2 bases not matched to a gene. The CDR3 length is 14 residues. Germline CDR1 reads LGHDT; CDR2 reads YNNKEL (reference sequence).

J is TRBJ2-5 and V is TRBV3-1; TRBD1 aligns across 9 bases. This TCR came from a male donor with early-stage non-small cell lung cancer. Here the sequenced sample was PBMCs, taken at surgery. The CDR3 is CASSRGQGQETQYF. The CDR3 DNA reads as TGTGCCAGCAGCCGAGGACAGGGGCAAGAGACCCAGTACTTC.